A selection of T cell receptor beta chains follows, all from one sample in a study of cytomegalovirus exposure and HLA in healthy donors. Repertoires were generated with immunoSEQ multiplex PCR, while TCRdb's copy carries only in-frame clones and drops some. The table shows hundreds of thousands of clones, with approximately 80% occurring only once. Sequencing was done on a sample of PBMCs. These receptors all come from a woman in her twenties or thirties in good health and CMV-seropositive. Each CDR3 is given with its conserved first and last residue. A D gene is named only where the DNA matches it firmly. Clone sizes are given selectively: once, few, many, or a class where the clone is expanded.

CDR3 protein: CASIDGGQGVTEAFF; CDR3 DNA: TGTGCCTCAATCGACGGGGGACAGGGTGTTACTGAAGCTTTCTTT; D gene: TRBD1; clone size: .; J gene: TRBJ1-1; V gene: TRBV5-6
CDR3 protein: CASSQDTGQGSDTQYF; CDR3 DNA: TGTGCCAGCAGCCAAGATACGGGGCAGGGGTCAGATACGCAGTATTTT; D gene: .; clone size: many; J gene: TRBJ2-3; V gene: TRBV4-2
CDR3 protein: CASSESWAGGEQYF; CDR3 DNA: TGTGCCAGCAGTGAATCTTGGGCTGGGGGCGAGCAGTACTTC; D gene: .; clone size: once; J gene: TRBJ2-7; V gene: TRBV2
CDR3 protein: CSVEKSRRVYGYTF; CDR3 DNA: TGCAGCGTTGAAAAGTCTCGCAGGGTATATGGCTACACCTTC; D gene: .; clone size: .; J gene: TRBJ1-2; V gene: TRBV29-1
CDR3 protein: CASSVTGTGQPQHF; CDR3 DNA: TGTGCCAGCAGTGTAACAGGGACGGGACAGCCCCAGCATTTT; D gene: .; clone size: few; J gene: TRBJ1-5; V gene: TRBV6-1
CDR3 protein: CASSDSLAADTQYF; CDR3 DNA: TGCGCCAGCAGCGATAGTTTAGCTGCGGATACGCAGTATTTT; D gene: .; clone size: .; J gene: TRBJ2-3; V gene: TRBV10-1
CDR3 protein: CASSPRGQETQYF; CDR3 DNA: TGTGCCAGCAGCCCTCGAGGGCAAGAGACCCAGTACTTC; D gene: .; clone size: .; J gene: TRBJ2-5; V gene: TRBV9
CDR3 protein: CASSLSRAGYGYTF; CDR3 DNA: TGTGCCAGCAGTTTAAGTAGGGCAGGGTATGGCTACACCTTC; D gene: .; clone size: .; J gene: TRBJ1-2; V gene: TRBV27
CDR3 protein: CASSYRDRVYEQYF; CDR3 DNA: TGTGCCAGCAGCTACCGGGACAGGGTTTACGAGCAGTACTTC; D gene: TRBD1; clone size: .; J gene: TRBJ2-7; V gene: TRBV6-5
CDR3 protein: CASSPRIQGIGELFF; CDR3 DNA: TGTGCCAGCAGCCCCCGTATCCAGGGAATCGGGGAGCTGTTTTTT; D gene: .; clone size: .; J gene: TRBJ2-2; V gene: TRBV11-2
CDR3 protein: CASSVAMDRDFNEQFF; CDR3 DNA: TGTGCCAGCAGCGTAGCTATGGACAGGGATTTCAATGAGCAGTTCTTC; D gene: TRBD1; clone size: .; J gene: TRBJ2-1; V gene: TRBV9
CDR3 protein: CASSIGLSRPNTEAFF; CDR3 DNA: TGTGCCAGTAGTATTGGTTTGTCGCGACCGAACACTGAAGCTTTCTTT; D gene: .; clone size: .; J gene: TRBJ1-1; V gene: TRBV19
CDR3 protein: CASSVGTTPYEQYF; CDR3 DNA: TGCGCCAGCAGCGTGGGAACGACCCCCTACGAGCAGTACTTC; D gene: .; clone size: few; J gene: TRBJ2-7; V gene: TRBV5-1
CDR3 protein: CASSSSHSRRDEQYF; CDR3 DNA: TGTGCCAGCAGCAGCAGCCACTCCCGAAGAGACGAGCAGTACTTC; D gene: .; clone size: .; J gene: TRBJ2-7; V gene: TRBV7-8
CDR3 protein: CAISALAGVDTQYF; CDR3 DNA: TGTGCCATCAGCGCCCTAGCGGGAGTTGATACGCAGTATTTT; D gene: TRBD2; clone size: .; J gene: TRBJ2-3; V gene: TRBV10-3
CDR3 protein: CATSGGQGDTGELFF; CDR3 DNA: TGTGCCACCAGCGGGGGACAGGGGGACACCGGGGAGCTGTTTTTT; D gene: TRBD1; clone size: .; J gene: TRBJ2-2; V gene: TRBV15
CDR3 protein: CASSPRVGQGDSYEQYF; CDR3 DNA: TGTGCCAGCAGCCCAAGAGTGGGACAGGGGGACTCCTACGAGCAGTACTTC; D gene: TRBD1; clone size: once; J gene: TRBJ2-7; V gene: TRBV7-9
CDR3 protein: CASSLFGLSAAEQFF; CDR3 DNA: TGTGCCAGCAGCTTATTTGGGCTCTCCGCTGCAGAGCAGTTCTTC; D gene: .; clone size: .; J gene: TRBJ2-1; V gene: TRBV5-6
CDR3 protein: CAWSLGQGGGYTF; CDR3 DNA: TGTGCCTGGAGTCTCGGACAGGGAGGAGGCTACACCTTC; D gene: TRBD1; clone size: .; J gene: TRBJ1-2; V gene: TRBV30
CDR3 protein: CASSLWQQETQYF; CDR3 DNA: TGTGCCAGCAGCTTATGGCAGCAAGAGACCCAGTACTTC; D gene: .; clone size: .; J gene: TRBJ2-5; V gene: TRBV7-2
CDR3 protein: CASSPLSGGDGYTF; CDR3 DNA: TGTGCCAGCAGCCCCCTATCGGGGGGCGATGGCTACACCTTC; D gene: .; clone size: .; J gene: TRBJ1-2; V gene: TRBV9
CDR3 protein: CASSPELDTTGELFF; CDR3 DNA: TGTGCCAGCAGTCCCGAATTGGACACCACCGGGGAGCTGTTTTTT; D gene: .; clone size: .; J gene: TRBJ2-2; V gene: TRBV27
CDR3 protein: CASSQTAGVGGETQYF; CDR3 DNA: TGCGCCAGCAGCCAAACGGCGGGAGTGGGAGGAGAGACCCAGTACTTC; D gene: TRBD2; clone size: once; J gene: TRBJ2-5; V gene: TRBV4-1
CDR3 protein: CASSQRQGVTYNEQFF; CDR3 DNA: TGTGCCAGCAGCCAACGACAGGGCGTGACCTACAATGAGCAGTTCTTC; D gene: TRBD1; clone size: .; J gene: TRBJ2-1; V gene: TRBV11-3
CDR3 protein: CASSHGGDGYTF; CDR3 DNA: TGTGCCAGTTCACATGGGGGGGACGGCTACACCTTC; D gene: .; clone size: .; J gene: TRBJ1-2; V gene: TRBV6-5
CDR3 protein: CASGFTLPGQGGTDTQYF; CDR3 DNA: TGTGCTAGTGGTTTTACCTTACCCGGACAGGGGGGGACAGATACGCAGTATTTT; D gene: TRBD1; clone size: .; J gene: TRBJ2-3; V gene: TRBV12-5
CDR3 protein: CASSSGSNPILNQPQHF; CDR3 DNA: TGTGCCAGCAGTTCCGGCAGCAACCCAATCCTCAATCAGCCCCAGCATTTT; D gene: .; clone size: .; J gene: TRBJ1-5; V gene: TRBV27
CDR3 protein: CASNPGGFQYIQYF; CDR3 DNA: TGTGCCAGCAACCCAGGCGGTTTCCAATACATTCAGTACTTC; D gene: .; clone size: .; J gene: TRBJ2-4; V gene: TRBV6-1
CDR3 protein: CASSFYRGGPGYTF; CDR3 DNA: TGTGCCAGCAGTTTCTACAGGGGGGGCCCTGGCTACACCTTC; D gene: TRBD1; clone size: .; J gene: TRBJ1-2; V gene: TRBV28
CDR3 protein: CASSALGDGYTF; CDR3 DNA: TGTGCCAGCAGTGCTCTTGGAGACGGCTACACCTTC; D gene: .; clone size: many; J gene: TRBJ1-2; V gene: TRBV28
CDR3 protein: CAWIRDVPYEQYF; CDR3 DNA: TGTGCCTGGATAAGGGATGTGCCCTACGAGCAGTACTTC; D gene: .; clone size: .; J gene: TRBJ2-7; V gene: TRBV30
CDR3 protein: CASRPGTHKGDEQFF; CDR3 DNA: TGTGCCAGCAGACCCGGGACTCACAAAGGGGATGAGCAGTTCTTC; D gene: .; clone size: .; J gene: TRBJ2-1; V gene: TRBV6-5
CDR3 protein: CAISDIGMAGYTF; CDR3 DNA: TGTGCCATCAGTGATATCGGGATGGCTGGCTACACCTTC; D gene: .; clone size: .; J gene: TRBJ1-2; V gene: TRBV10-3